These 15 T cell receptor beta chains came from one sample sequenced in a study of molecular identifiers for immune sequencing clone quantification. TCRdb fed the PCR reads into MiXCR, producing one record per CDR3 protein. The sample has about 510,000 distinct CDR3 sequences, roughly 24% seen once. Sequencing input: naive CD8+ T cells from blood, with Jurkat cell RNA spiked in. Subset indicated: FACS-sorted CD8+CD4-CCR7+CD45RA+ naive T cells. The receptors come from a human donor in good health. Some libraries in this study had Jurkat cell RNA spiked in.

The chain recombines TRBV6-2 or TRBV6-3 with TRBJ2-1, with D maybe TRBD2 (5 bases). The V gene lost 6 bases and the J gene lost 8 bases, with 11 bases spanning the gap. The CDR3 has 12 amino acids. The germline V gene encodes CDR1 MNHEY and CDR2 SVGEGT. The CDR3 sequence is CASRIGGDEQFF. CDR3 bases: TGTGCCAGCAGGATAGGAGGAGATGAGCAGTTCTTC.

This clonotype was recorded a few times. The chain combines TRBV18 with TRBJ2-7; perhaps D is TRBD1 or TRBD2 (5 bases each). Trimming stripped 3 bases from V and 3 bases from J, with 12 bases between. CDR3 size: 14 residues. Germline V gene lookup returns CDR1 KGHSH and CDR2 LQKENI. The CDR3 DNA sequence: TGTGCCAGCTCACCGTCGGGGCTGGACTACGAGCAGTACTTC. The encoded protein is CASSPSGLDYEQYF. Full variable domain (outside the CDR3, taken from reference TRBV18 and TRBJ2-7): NAGVMQNPRHLVRRRGQEARLRCSPMKGHSHVYWYRQLPEEGLKFMVYLQKENIIDESGMPKERFSAEFPKEGPSILRIQQVVRGDSAAYFCASSPSGLDYEQYFGPGTRLTVT.

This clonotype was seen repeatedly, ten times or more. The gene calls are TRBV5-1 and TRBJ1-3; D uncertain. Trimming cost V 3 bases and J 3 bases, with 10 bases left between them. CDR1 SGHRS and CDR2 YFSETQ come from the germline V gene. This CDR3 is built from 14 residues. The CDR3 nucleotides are TGCGCCAGCAGCTCGGAGTCGGATGGAAACACCATATATTTT. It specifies CASSSESDGNTIYF.

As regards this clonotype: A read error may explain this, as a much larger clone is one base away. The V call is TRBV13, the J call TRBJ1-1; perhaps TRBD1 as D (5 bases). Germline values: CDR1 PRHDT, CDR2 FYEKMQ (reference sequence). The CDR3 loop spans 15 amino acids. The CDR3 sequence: CASRFLPGPNTEAFF. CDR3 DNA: TGTGCCAGCCGCTTTTTACCGGGGCCGAACACTGAAGCTTTCTTT.

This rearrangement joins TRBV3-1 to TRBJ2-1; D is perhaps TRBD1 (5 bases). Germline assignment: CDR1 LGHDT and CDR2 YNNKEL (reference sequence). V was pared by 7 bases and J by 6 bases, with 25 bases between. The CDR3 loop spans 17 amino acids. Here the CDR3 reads CASTAVNRIPTRNEQFF. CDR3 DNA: TGTGCCAGCACCGCGGTTAACAGGATTCCTACCCGCAATGAGCAGTTCTTC.

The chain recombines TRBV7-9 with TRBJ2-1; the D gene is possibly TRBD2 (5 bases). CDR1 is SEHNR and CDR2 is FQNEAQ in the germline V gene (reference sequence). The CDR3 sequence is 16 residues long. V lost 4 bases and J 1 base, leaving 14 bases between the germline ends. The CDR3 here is CASSSPEGHSYNEQFF. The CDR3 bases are TGTGCCAGCAGCTCCCCCGAGGGCCATTCCTACAATGAGCAGTTCTTC.

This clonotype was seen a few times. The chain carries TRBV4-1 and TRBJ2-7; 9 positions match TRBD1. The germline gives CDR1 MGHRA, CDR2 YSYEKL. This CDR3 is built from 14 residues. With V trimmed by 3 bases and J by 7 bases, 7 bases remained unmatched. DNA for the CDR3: TGCGCCAGCAGCCACGGGACAGGGCTGGGGGAGCAGTACTTC. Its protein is CASSHGTGLGEQYF.

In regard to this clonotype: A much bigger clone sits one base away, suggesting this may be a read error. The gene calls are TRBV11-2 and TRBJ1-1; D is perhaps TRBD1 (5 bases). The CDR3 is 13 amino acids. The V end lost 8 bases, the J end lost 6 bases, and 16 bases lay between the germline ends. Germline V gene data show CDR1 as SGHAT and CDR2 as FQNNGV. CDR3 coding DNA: TGTGCCAGCGGGTCAGGGCGAGGGGCTGAAGCTTTCTTT. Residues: CASGSGRGAEAFF.

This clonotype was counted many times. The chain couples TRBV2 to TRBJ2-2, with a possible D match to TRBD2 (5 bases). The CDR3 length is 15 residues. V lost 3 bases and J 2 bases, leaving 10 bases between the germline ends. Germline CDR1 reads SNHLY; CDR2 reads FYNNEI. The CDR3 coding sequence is TGTGCCAGCAGTGACACAAGGACTAACACCGGGGAGCTGTTTTTT. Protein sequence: CASSDTRTNTGELFF. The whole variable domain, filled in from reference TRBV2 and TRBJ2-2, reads EPEVTQTPSHQVTQMGQEVILRCVPISNHLYFYWYRQILGQKVEFLVSFYNNEISEKSEIFDDQFSVERPDGSNFTLKIRSTKLEDSAMYFCASSDTRTNTGELFFGEGSRLTVL.

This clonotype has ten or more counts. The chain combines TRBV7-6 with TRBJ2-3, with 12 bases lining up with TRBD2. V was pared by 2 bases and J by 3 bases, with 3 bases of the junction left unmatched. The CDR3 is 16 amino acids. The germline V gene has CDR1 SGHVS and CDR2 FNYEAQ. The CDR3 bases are TGTGCCAGCAGCTTATTGACTAGCGGGAGTACAGATACGCAGTATTTT. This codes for CASSLLTSGSTDTQYF.

The CDR3 here is CASSWDQSRGAGTGELFF. The CDR3 DNA reads TGTGCCAGCAGCTGGGATCAGAGTCGGGGGGCCGGCACCGGGGAGCTGTTTTTT. The chain carries TRBV5-6 and TRBJ2-2; possibly TRBD2 for D (7 bases). Germline values: CDR1 SGHDT, CDR2 YYEEEE. V was pared by 3 bases and J by 4 bases, with 22 bases between. This CDR3 spans 18 amino acids.

The CDR3 DNA is TGTGCCAGCAGCTTAGCCCTGGGACACACCTACGAGCAGTACTTC. Protein product: CASSLALGHTYEQYF. The chain uses TRBV11-2 and TRBJ2-7, with D perhaps matching TRBD1 (6 bases). The germline CDR1 and CDR2 sequences are SGHAT and FQNNGV. This CDR3 region has 15 residues. Trimming removed 1 base from V and 2 bases from J, with 12 bases in between.

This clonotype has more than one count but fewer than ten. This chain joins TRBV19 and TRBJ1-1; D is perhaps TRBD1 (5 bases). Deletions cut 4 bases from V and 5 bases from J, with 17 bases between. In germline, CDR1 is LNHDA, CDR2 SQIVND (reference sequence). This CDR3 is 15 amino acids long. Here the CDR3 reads CASSTNVGGGTEAFF. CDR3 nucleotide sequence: TGTGCCAGTAGTACCAACGTGGGTGGGGGAACTGAAGCTTTCTTT.

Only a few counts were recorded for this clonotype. The CDR3 loop reads CASSPTLSDSYEQYF. CDR3 in DNA: TGTGCCAGCAGCCCAACCCTTAGCGACTCCTACGAGCAGTACTTC. The genes are TRBV6-2 or TRBV6-3 and TRBJ2-7, with D perhaps matching TRBD2 (5 bases). Germline V gene sequence: CDR1 MNHEY, CDR2 SVGEGT. The CDR3 extends over 15 amino acids. The V gene lost 6 bases and the J gene lost 0 bases, with 15 bases spanning the gap.

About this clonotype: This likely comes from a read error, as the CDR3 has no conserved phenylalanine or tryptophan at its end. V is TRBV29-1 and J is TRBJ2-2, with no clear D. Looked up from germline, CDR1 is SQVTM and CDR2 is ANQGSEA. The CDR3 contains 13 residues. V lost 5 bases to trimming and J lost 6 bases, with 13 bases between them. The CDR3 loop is CSVWLKLSGELFS. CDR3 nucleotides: TGCAGCGTTTGGCTTAAACTCTCCGGGGAGCTGTTTTCT.